One sample yielded the 19 T cell receptor beta chains listed below, sequenced in a study of beta chain features in type 1 diabetes. For these receptors, no antigen is known. Whole-study findings and limits: TCRB CDR3 length was moderately but significantly reduced in all four CD4+ subsets of Type 1 diabetes patients.

Reverse transcribing all isolated RNA meant expressed TCRB transcripts were sequenced. Assay: immunoSEQ multiplex PCR; the TCRdb copy retains only in-frame clones and omits some. The table has about 250,000 clones, roughly 11% seen once; the top ten hold more than 0.015%. Material for sequencing was naive CD4+ T cells from blood. The receptors stem from a man aged 25 to 40 with type 1 diabetes.

The gene calls are TRBV19 and TRBJ2-5; 8 bases agree with TRBD2. Per germline, CDR1 LNHDA and CDR2 SQIVND (reference sequence). The CDR3 is 15 amino acids. The ends lost 6 bases at V and 5 bases at J; junction bases unmatched: 11. The CDR3 DNA is TGTGCCAGTAGGGAGAGATCGACTAGCGTTGAGACCCAGTACTTC. It yields the protein CASRERSTSVETQYF.

The genes are TRBV5-4 and TRBJ2-5; 9 bases match TRBD1. This CDR3 comprises 15 residues. The germline CDR1 and CDR2 sequences are SGHNT and YYREEE (reference sequence). J gave up 2 bases and V 2 bases, and 4 bases lay outside the gene matches. CDR3 sequence: CASSLGQGRQETQYF. The CDR3 nucleotides read TGTGCCAGCAGCTTAGGACAGGGGCGTCAAGAGACCCAGTACTTC.

The rearrangement links TRBV11-2 to TRBJ1-2; perhaps TRBD1 as D (6 bases). The germline V and J ends were trimmed by 5 bases and 8 bases, with 18 bases remaining between them. The CDR3 sequence is 14 residues long. The germline CDR1 and CDR2 sequences are SGHAT and FQNNGV. The CDR3 region is CASSPLGQYKGYTF. The CDR3 DNA follows: TGTGCCAGCAGCCCGCTAGGACAGTACAAAGGCTACACCTTC.

The rearrangement uses TRBV5-1 and TRBJ1-2; 8 bases align to TRBD1. Looked up from germline, CDR1 is SGHRS and CDR2 is YFSETQ. Trimming cost V 0 bases and J 10 bases; bases outside gene matches: 11. CDR3 length: 15 amino acids. The CDR3: CASSLAPGQAVDYTF. The CDR3, as DNA: TGCGCCAGCAGCTTGGCCCCGGGACAGGCAGTAGACTACACCTTC.

This clone has more than one count but fewer than ten. The rearrangement joins TRBV30 to TRBJ2-2; tentative D call: TRBD2 (5 bases). The length of the CDR3 is 12 residues. The V gene lost 2 bases and the J gene lost 11 bases, with 12 bases spanning the gap. Germline V gene lookup returns CDR1 GTSNPN and CDR2 SVGIG (reference sequence). CDR3 nucleotides: TGTGCCTGGAGTAGGAGTTCGGGAGAGCTGTTTTTT. This encodes CAWSRSSGELFF.

The chain uses TRBV5-5 and TRBJ1-2; maybe TRBD1 (5 bases). The CDR3 runs to 15 residues. Trimming took off 0 bases at V and 0 bases at J, with 9 bases between the two ends. In germline, CDR1 is SGHKS, CDR2 YYEKEE (reference sequence). In nucleotides, the CDR3 is TGTGCCAGCAGCTTGGCCGGGGGGTCTAACTATGGCTACACCTTC. Translated, it gives CASSLAGGSNYGYTF. Full variable domain (missing parts from reference TRBV5-5 and TRBJ1-2): DAGVTQSPTHLIKTRGQQVTLRCSPISGHKSVSWYQQVLGQGPQFIFQYYEKEERGRGNFPDRFSARQFPNYSSELNVNALLLGDSALYLCASSLAGGSNYGYTFGSGTRLTVV.

The genes are TRBV5-1 and TRBJ2-7, with 9 bases matching TRBD1. After removal of 4 bases from V and 6 bases from J, the junction contained 17 bases not matched to a gene. Germline-derived CDR1 and CDR2 are SGHRS and YFSETQ. The CDR3 sequence is 17 residues long. CDR3 bases: TGCGCCAGCAGCGCGGGACAGGGAAGGGCGTTCGGTCGCGAGCAGTACTTC. It encodes CASSAGQGRAFGREQYF.

The V gene is TRBV7-8, the J gene TRBJ2-7; 7 bases map to TRBD2. J gave up 6 bases and V 1 base, and 9 bases lay outside the gene matches. The CDR3 covers 15 residues. Per the germline V gene, CDR1 is SGHVS and CDR2 is FQNEAQ. CDR3 protein: CASSLDRLATGEQYF. The CDR3 region has the DNA TGTGCCAGCAGCTTAGACCGACTAGCAACGGGCGAGCAGTACTTC.

This clone was picked up a small number of times. The chain is built from TRBV9 and TRBJ2-7, with TRBD1 as a possible D gene (6 bases). V was shortened by 0 bases and J by 0 bases, with 10 bases between the two germline ends. Per the germline V gene, CDR1 is SGDLS and CDR2 is YYNGEE. The CDR3 is made up of 15 amino acids. CDR3 bases: TGTGCCAGCAGCGTAGGACAGGCCATCTCCTACGAGCAGTACTTC. This codes for CASSVGQAISYEQYF. The complete variable domain, with remaining parts taken from reference TRBV9 and TRBJ2-7, reads DSGVTQTPKHLITATGQRVTLRCSPRSGDLSVYWYQQSLDQGLQFLIQYYNGEERAKGNILERFSAQQFPDLHSELNLSSLELGDSALYFCASSVGQAISYEQYFGPGTRLTVT.

Written as DNA, the CDR3 is TGTGCCAGTAGTCGTCTAGCGGGGGGCCGTAATGAGCAGTTCTTC. This codes for CASSRLAGGRNEQFF. The chain is built from TRBV19 and TRBJ2-1, with 11 nucleotides matching TRBD2. V was clipped by 5 bases and J by 7 bases; unmatched bases: 7. There are 15 residues in the CDR3. Germline CDR1 LNHDA, CDR2 SQIVND (reference sequence).

This clone appeared a few times. This chain links TRBV5-1 with TRBJ2-7, with 8 bases fitting TRBD1. The germline gives CDR1 SGHRS, CDR2 YFSETQ. The V and J ends lost 4 bases and 5 bases, in that order; junction bases with no gene match: 5. This CDR3 is 13 amino acids long. The CDR3 region is CASSPDRVHEQYF. The DNA of the CDR3 is TGCGCCAGCAGCCCGGACAGGGTCCACGAGCAGTACTTC.

This clone came up once. V is TRBV28 and J is TRBJ2-3, with TRBD1 matching 8 bases. The junction had 9 bases not matched to a gene; V was cut back by 5 bases and J by 5 bases. Germline V gene sequence: CDR1 MDHEN, CDR2 SYDVKM. The CDR3 is made up of 15 amino acids. This chain's CDR3 is CASSTYQGAGDTQYF. The CDR3 coding sequence is TGTGCCAGCAGTACATATCAGGGGGCAGGAGATACGCAGTATTTT.

J is TRBJ2-7 and V is TRBV18, with D perhaps matching TRBD1 (5 bases). The germline V gene has CDR1 KGHSH and CDR2 LQKENI. Trimming took off 5 bases at V and 0 bases at J, with 11 bases between the two ends. The CDR3 has 14 amino acids. CDR3 sequence: CASSTQGFSYEQYF. In DNA, the CDR3 is TGTGCCAGCTCAACCCAGGGCTTCTCCTACGAGCAGTACTTC.

The chain uses TRBV5-1 and TRBJ1-2; D gene unclear. Trimming took off 0 bases at V and 4 bases at J, with 10 bases between the two ends. The CDR3 consists of 14 residues. Looked up from germline, CDR1 is SGHRS and CDR2 is YFSETQ. Written as DNA, the CDR3 is TGCGCCAGCAGCTTGGCCAGCGCAGTCTATGGCTACACCTTC. Translating it yields CASSLASAVYGYTF.

The chain is built from TRBV5-1 and TRBJ1-5; TRBD1 matches 8 bases. V trimming: 5 bases; J trimming: 4 bases; junction bases outside the gene matches: 2. The CDR3 totals 13 residues. The germline V gene encodes CDR1 SGHRS and CDR2 YFSETQ. CDR3 DNA: TGCGCCAGCAGGACAGGGGAAAATCAGCCCCAGCATTTT. Its translation is CASRTGENQPQHF. The full variable domain, in which reference TRBV5-1 and TRBJ1-5 provide the parts outside the CDR3, is KAGVTQTPRYLIKTRGQQVTLSCSPISGHRSVSWYQQTPGQGLQFLFEYFSETQRNKGNFPGRFSGRQFSNSRSEMNVSTLELGDSALYLCASRTGENQPQHFGDGTRLSIL.

The rearrangement links TRBV5-1 to TRBJ1-1; 8 positions agree with TRBD1. The CDR3 sequence is 14 residues long. J gave up 7 bases and V 3 bases, and 8 bases lay outside the gene matches. The germline V gene encodes CDR1 SGHRS and CDR2 YFSETQ. The CDR3 sequence: CASSSRTGQGEAFF. In nucleotides, the CDR3 is TGCGCCAGCAGCTCCCGGACAGGGCAGGGTGAAGCTTTCTTT.

J is TRBJ1-1 and V is TRBV18; D not certain. Trimming left V 6 bases short and J 0 bases short, with 11 bases between. The CDR3 runs to 14 residues. The germline CDR1 and CDR2 sequences are KGHSH and LQKENI. CDR3 amino acids: CASSGSNLNTEAFF. CDR3 coding DNA: TGTGCCAGCTCGGGCTCGAACCTGAACACTGAAGCTTTCTTT.

This clone was counted only a few times. V and J are TRBV5-1 and TRBJ2-1; TRBD2 is a possible D gene (5 bases). V was cut by 0 bases and J by 5 bases, with 12 bases left in between. CDR1 is SGHRS, CDR2 YFSETQ, per germline. This CDR3 region has 15 residues. This chain's CDR3 is CASSLVTFGNNEQFF. The DNA of the CDR3 is TGCGCCAGCAGCTTGGTTACTTTCGGGAACAATGAGCAGTTCTTC.

The chain uses TRBV28 and TRBJ2-5, with 7 bases lining up with TRBD1. Germline V gene data show CDR1 as MDHEN and CDR2 as SYDVKM. The V gene end was trimmed by 5 bases and the J gene end by 1 base; junction bases not matched to a gene: 4. CDR3 length: 14 amino acids. The CDR3 here is CASSTTGIQETQYF. In DNA, the CDR3 is TGTGCCAGCAGTACGACAGGGATCCAAGAGACCCAGTACTTC.